A selection of T cell receptor beta chains follows, all from one sample in a study of T cells in localized non-small cell lung cancer. Clones were sequenced by immunoSEQ multiplex PCR, and TCRdb holds only the in-frame ones, with some missing. Here the sample spans 90,000 to 95,000 clones, roughly 87% being singletons. The sequences come from peripheral blood, collected before any cancer treatment. Source of these receptors: a man aged 40 to 75 with stage I squamous cell lung carcinoma. Both conserved end residues are part of each CDR3. A D gene is named only where the DNA matches it firmly. Part of the rows lack a size; the others show once, few, many or a class for expanded clones.

D gene,V gene,clone size,J gene,CDR3 DNA,CDR3 protein
TRBD1,TRBV5-1,-,TRBJ2-3,TGCGCCAGCGCAACAGGGGGCGGAACAGATACGCAGTATTTT,CASATGGGTDTQYF
TRBD1,TRBV27,-,TRBJ2-6,TGTGCCAGCAGTCTACGACAGGGGCATACCTCTGGGGCCAACGTCCTGACTTTC,CASSLRQGHTSGANVLTF
TRBD1,TRBV19,once,TRBJ1-1,TGTGCCAGTAGTCCGCGGACAGGGGCTGCTTTCTTT,CASSPRTGAAFF
-,TRBV5-4,-,TRBJ1-3,TGTGCCAGCAGCGTGCTCGGAGGACGGAACTCTGGAAACACCATATATTTT,CASSVLGGRNSGNTIYF
-,TRBV5-6,-,TRBJ1-4,TGTGCCAGCAGCTTGGACGCTCGGGGGAATAATGAAAAACTGTTTTTT,CASSLDARGNNEKLFF
-,TRBV21-1,-,TRBJ1-6,TGTGCCAGCAGCACCGATCGCACCTATAATTCACCCCTCCACTTT,CASSTDRTYNSPLHF
-,TRBV19,-,TRBJ2-3,TGTGCCAGTAGTATAAAGGGTTTTAGCACAGATACGCAGTATTTT,CASSIKGFSTDTQYF
-,TRBV27,few,TRBJ1-6,TGTGCCAGCAGTAAGCAGGGAGATGCACCCCTCCACTTT,CASSKQGDAPLHF
-,TRBV28,-,TRBJ2-1,TGTGCCAGCAGTCCCCCGGGCGCAAACCTCAATGAGCAGTTCTTC,CASSPPGANLNEQFF
-,TRBV5-5,-,TRBJ1-3,TGTGCCAGCAGCTTGTACATCACGGTCAGCTCTGGAAACACCATATATTTT,CASSLYITVSSGNTIYF
-,TRBV19,-,TRBJ1-4,TGTGCCAGTAGTATAATAGGGGTCGGGAATGAAAAACTGTTTTTT,CASSIIGVGNEKLFF
-,TRBV6-6,-,TRBJ2-2,TGTGCCAGCAGTTACTCGATGGGTAACACCGGGGAGCTGTTTTTT,CASSYSMGNTGELFF
-,TRBV5-1,-,TRBJ1-6,TGCGCCAGCAGCTTAGTAAAAGGTCGTGATTCACCCCTCCACTTT,CASSLVKGRDSPLHF
-,TRBV7-7,-,TRBJ1-4,TGTGCCAGCAGTTCCTTTAGAGGGCCAAATGAAAAACTGTTTTTT,CASSSFRGPNEKLFF
TRBD1,TRBV7-9,-,TRBJ1-2,TGTGCCAGCAGCTTTTCAGGGGGCGCAAAGGGTGGCTACACCTTC,CASSFSGGAKGGYTF
TRBD2,TRBV7-2,once,TRBJ2-3,TGTGCCAGCAGCCGCGGGACTAGCGGGGGTTCACGCACAGATACGCAGTATTTT,CASSRGTSGGSRTDTQYF
-,TRBV18,-,TRBJ2-7,TGTGCCAGCTCACCCACGGCAGGGAGCTCCTACGAGCAGTACTTC,CASSPTAGSSYEQYF
-,TRBV5-4,-,TRBJ2-5,TGTGCCAGCAGCTTGGACCAAGAGACCCAGTACTTC,CASSLDQETQYF
-,TRBV18,-,TRBJ1-1,TGTGCCAGCTCACAAGGGTCTGACACTGAAGCTTTCTTT,CASSQGSDTEAFF
-,TRBV6-1,-,TRBJ1-2,TGTGCCAGCAGGGAACCCTTCGGGACGGCGCGAGGCTACACCTTC,CASREPFGTARGYTF
-,TRBV11-2,-,TRBJ1-6,TGTGCCAGCAGCTTAGATCGGAATTCACCCCTCCACTTT,CASSLDRNSPLHF
-,TRBV7-2,-,TRBJ2-7,TGTGCCAGCACCTCGGGTCCGGGAATACTCTACGAGCAGTACTTC,CASTSGPGILYEQYF
TRBD1,TRBV5-1,-,TRBJ1-1,TGCGCCAGCAGCCCTACGGGACAGGGTAACACTGAAGCTTTCTTT,CASSPTGQGNTEAFF
TRBD2,TRBV18,-,TRBJ2-2,TGTGCCAGCTCAGCCGGGACTAGTCGTAAGACCGGGGAGCTGTTTTTT,CASSAGTSRKTGELFF
-,TRBV14,-,TRBJ2-1,TGTGCCAGCAGCCCGGGTGGTTCTACCTACAATGAGCAGTTCTTC,CASSPGGSTYNEQFF
-,TRBV6-1,once,TRBJ2-7,TGTGCAAGCACAGGGAACATAAACTACGAGCAGTACTTC,CASTGNINYEQYF
TRBD1,TRBV4-3,-,TRBJ2-2,TGCGCCAGCAGCCAGGAGCCCTACAGGGGGCAGGGCGGGGAGCTGTTTTTT,CASSQEPYRGQGGELFF
-,TRBV9,-,TRBJ1-5,TGTGCCAGCAGCGTTGGACGGGATCAGCCCCAGCATTTT,CASSVGRDQPQHF
-,TRBV5-4,-,TRBJ2-1,TGTGCCAGCAGCTTCGTGGGCAATGAGCAGTTCTTC,CASSFVGNEQFF